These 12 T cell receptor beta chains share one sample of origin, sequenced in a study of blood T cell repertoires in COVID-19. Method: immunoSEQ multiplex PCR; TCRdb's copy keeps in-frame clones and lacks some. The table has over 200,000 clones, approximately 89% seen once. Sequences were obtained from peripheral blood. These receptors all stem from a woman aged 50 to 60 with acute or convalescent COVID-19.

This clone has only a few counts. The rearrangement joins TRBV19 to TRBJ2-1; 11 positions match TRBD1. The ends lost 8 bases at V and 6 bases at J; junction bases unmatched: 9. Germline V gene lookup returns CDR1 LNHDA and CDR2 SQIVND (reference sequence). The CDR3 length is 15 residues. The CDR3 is CASRWTGGVSNEQFF. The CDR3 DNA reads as TGTGCCAGTCGATGGACAGGGGGCGTTAGCAATGAGCAGTTCTTC.

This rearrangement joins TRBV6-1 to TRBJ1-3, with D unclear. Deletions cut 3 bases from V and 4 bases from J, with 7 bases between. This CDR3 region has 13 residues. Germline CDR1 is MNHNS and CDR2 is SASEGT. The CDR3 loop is CASSEAPGNTIYF. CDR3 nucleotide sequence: TGTGCCAGCAGTGAGGCACCCGGAAACACCATATATTTT.

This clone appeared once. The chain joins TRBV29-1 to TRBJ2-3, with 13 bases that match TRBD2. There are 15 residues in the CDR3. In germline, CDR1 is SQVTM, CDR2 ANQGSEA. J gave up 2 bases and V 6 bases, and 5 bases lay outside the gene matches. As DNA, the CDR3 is TGCAGCGTCAGCGGGACTAGCGGGACCACAGATACGCAGTATTTT. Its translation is CSVSGTSGTTDTQYF.

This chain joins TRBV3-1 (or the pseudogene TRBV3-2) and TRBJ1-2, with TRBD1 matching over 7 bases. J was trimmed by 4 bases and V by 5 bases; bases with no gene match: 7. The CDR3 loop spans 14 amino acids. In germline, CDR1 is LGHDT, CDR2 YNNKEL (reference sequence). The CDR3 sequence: CASSSGTVVYGYTF. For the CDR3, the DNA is TGTGCCAGCAGCTCCGGGACAGTGGTCTATGGCTACACCTTC.

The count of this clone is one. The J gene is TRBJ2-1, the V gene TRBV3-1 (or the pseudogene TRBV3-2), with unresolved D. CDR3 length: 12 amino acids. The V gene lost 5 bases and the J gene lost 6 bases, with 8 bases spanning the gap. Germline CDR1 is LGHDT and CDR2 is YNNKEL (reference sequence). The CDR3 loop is CASSAASNEQFF. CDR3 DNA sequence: TGTGCCAGCAGCGCGGCTTCCAATGAGCAGTTCTTC.

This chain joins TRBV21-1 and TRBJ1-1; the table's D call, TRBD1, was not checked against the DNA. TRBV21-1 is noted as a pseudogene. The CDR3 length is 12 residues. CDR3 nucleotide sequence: TGTGCCAGCAGCAAAGGGGGGCCGAGGGCTTTCTTT. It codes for CASSKGGPRAFF.

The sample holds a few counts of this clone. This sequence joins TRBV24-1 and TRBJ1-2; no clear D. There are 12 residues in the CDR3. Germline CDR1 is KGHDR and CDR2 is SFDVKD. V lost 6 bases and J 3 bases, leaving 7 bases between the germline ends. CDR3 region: CATSRGDYGYTF. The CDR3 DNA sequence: TGTGCCACCAGTCGAGGAGACTATGGCTACACCTTC.

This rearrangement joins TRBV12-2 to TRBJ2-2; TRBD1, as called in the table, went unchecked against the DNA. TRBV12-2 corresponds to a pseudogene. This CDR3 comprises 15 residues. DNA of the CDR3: TGTGCAAGTCGCCAACAGGGGGCGAATACCGGGGAGCTGTTTTTT. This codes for CASRQQGANTGELFF.

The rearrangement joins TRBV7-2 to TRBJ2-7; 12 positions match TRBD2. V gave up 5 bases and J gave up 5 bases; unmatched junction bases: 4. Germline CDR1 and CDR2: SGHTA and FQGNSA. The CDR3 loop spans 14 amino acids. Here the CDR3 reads CASSTSGRSHEQYF. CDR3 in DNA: TGTGCCAGCAGCACTAGCGGGAGGTCCCACGAGCAGTACTTC. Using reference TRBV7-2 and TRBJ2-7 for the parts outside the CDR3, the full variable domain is GAGVSQSPSNKVTEKGKDVELRCDPISGHTALYWYRQSLGQGLEFLIYFQGNSAPDKSGLPSDRFSAERTGGSVSTLTIQRTQQEDSAVYLCASSTSGRSHEQYFGPGTRLTVT.

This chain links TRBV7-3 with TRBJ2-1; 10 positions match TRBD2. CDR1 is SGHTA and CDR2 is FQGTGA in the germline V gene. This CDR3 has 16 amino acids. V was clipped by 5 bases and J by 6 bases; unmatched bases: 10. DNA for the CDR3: TGTGCCAGCAGCACCCTTGGAGCGGGAGGGGTCAATGAGCAGTTCTTC. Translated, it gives CASSTLGAGGVNEQFF.

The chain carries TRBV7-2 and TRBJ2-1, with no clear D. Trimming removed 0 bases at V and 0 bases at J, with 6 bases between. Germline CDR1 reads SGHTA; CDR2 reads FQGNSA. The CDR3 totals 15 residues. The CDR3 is CASSLAVSSYNEQFF. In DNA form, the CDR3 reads TGTGCCAGCAGCTTAGCGGTTAGCTCCTACAATGAGCAGTTCTTC.

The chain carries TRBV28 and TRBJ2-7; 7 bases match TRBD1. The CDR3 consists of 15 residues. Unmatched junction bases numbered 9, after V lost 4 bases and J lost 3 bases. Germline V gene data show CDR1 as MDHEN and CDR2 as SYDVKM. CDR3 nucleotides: TGTGCCAGCAGTTCACCAGACAGGGCGGGCTACGAGCAGTACTTC. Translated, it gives CASSSPDRAGYEQYF.